Listed below are T cell receptor beta chains from one sample, sequenced in a study of T-cell reconstitution after alpha-beta-depleted transplantation in children. Using its own MiXCR run on the PCR reads, TCRdb lists one record per CDR3 protein. This sample yields around 960,000 distinct CDR3 sequences, of which about 29% are seen a single time; around 30% belongs to the top ten. The source was PBMCs, mostly from graft donor cells, collected 360 days after TCRalphabeta/CD19-depleted stem cell transplant. These TCRs come from a boy in the first two years of life who had a stem cell transplant for SCID, so the T cells may come from the graft donor. Each CDR3 is given with its conserved first and last residue. A D gene is named only where the DNA matches it firmly. Some rows mark clone size as missing; the rest say once, few, many or name a class of expanded clone.

clone size | D gene | J gene | V gene | CDR3 protein | CDR3 DNA
. | TRBD1 | TRBJ2-7 | TRBV20-1 | CSASPTKGARGYEQYF | TGCAGTGCTAGTCCAACCAAGGGGGCCAGAGGGTACGAGCAGTACTTC
. | . | TRBJ2-3 | TRBV27 | CASRGSRRPSTDTQYF | TGTGCCAGCAGAGGGTCTCGGCGGCCTAGCACAGATACGCAGTATTTT
few | . | TRBJ2-3 | TRBV29-1 | CSVDTNGDTQYF | TGCAGCGTCGATACCAATGGAGATACGCAGTATTTT
. | TRBD2 | TRBJ2-7 | TRBV29-1 | CSVSKGRGGAYEQYF | TGCAGCGTTAGCAAGGGGAGGGGCGGAGCCTACGAGCAGTACTTC
. | . | TRBJ2-1 | TRBV12-3/TRBV12-4 | CASSLTLRPPNEQFF | TGTGCCAGCAGTTTAACTCTCCGCCCCCCCAATGAGCAGTTCTTC
few | TRBD1 | TRBJ2-1 | TRBV7-8 | CASSLRQGAFNEQFF | TGTGCCAGCAGCTTAAGACAGGGGGCTTTCAATGAGCAGTTCTTC
. | . | TRBJ2-5 | TRBV5-4 | CASSRDSPEETQYF | TGTGCCAGCAGCCGTGACTCACCCGAGGAGACCCAGTACTTC
few | . | TRBJ2-7 | TRBV4-3 | CASSQGISGPSVPYEQYF | TGCGCCAGCAGCCAAGGCATTTCGGGGCCTAGCGTCCCCTACGAGCAGTACTTC
. | TRBD2 | TRBJ2-7 | TRBV3-1 | CASSPYSGATYEQYF | TGTGCCAGCAGCCCATATAGCGGGGCGACCTACGAGCAGTACTTC
. | TRBD1 | TRBJ2-6 | TRBV28 | CASSKGALGANVLTF | TGTGCCAGCAGTAAGGGGGCGCTTGGGGCCAACGTCCTGACTTTC
. | TRBD2 | TRBJ2-5 | TRBV7-9 | CASSRGGAKETQYF | TGTGCCAGCAGCCGCGGGGGAGCTAAAGAGACCCAGTACTTC
. | . | TRBJ2-1 | TRBV4-2 | CASSQGDSQPYNEQFF | TGTGCCAGCAGCCAAGGAGACTCCCAACCCTACAATGAGCAGTTCTTC
. | . | TRBJ2-7 | TRBV7-2 | CASSPRLGTYEQYF | TGTGCCAGCAGCCCACGACTGGGCACCTACGAGCAGTACTTC
. | . | TRBJ2-6 | TRBV20-1 | CSARRGFSGANVLTF | TGCAGTGCCAGGCGTGGTTTCTCTGGGGCCAACGTCCTGACTTTC
once | . | TRBJ2-1 | TRBV9 | CASSVEGGVYNEQFF | TGTGCCAGCAGCGTAGAGGGGGGAGTCTACAATGAGCAGTTCTTC
. | TRBD2 | TRBJ2-2 | TRBV3-1 | CASSPGLAGLGFTGELFF | TGTGCCAGCAGCCCCGGACTAGCGGGGTTGGGATTCACCGGGGAGCTGTTTTTT
few | . | TRBJ2-1 | TRBV20-1 | CSARIVSSYNEQFF | TGCAGTGCTAGAATAGTGAGCTCCTACAATGAGCAGTTCTTC
. | . | TRBJ1-4 | TRBV4-1 | CASRRQPSNEKLFF | TGCGCCAGCAGGAGACAGCCAAGTAATGAAAAACTGTTTTTT
. | . | TRBJ2-1 | TRBV6-5 | CASSYFQASYNEQFF | TGTGCCAGCAGTTATTTTCAGGCTTCCTACAATGAGCAGTTCTTC
few | TRBD2 | TRBJ2-1 | TRBV9 | CASSGPLAGGRDEQFF | TGTGCCAGCAGCGGACCACTAGCGGGGGGAAGGGATGAGCAGTTCTTC
. | TRBD1 | TRBJ2-1 | TRBV12-3/TRBV12-4 | CASSAGLRGGTGYNEQFF | TGTGCCAGCAGTGCGGGATTGCGGGGTGGGACAGGGTACAATGAGCAGTTCTTC
. | TRBD2 | TRBJ2-1 | TRBV14 | CASSRQRGVEQFF | TGTGCCAGCAGCCGCCAACGGGGGGTAGAGCAGTTCTTC
. | TRBD2 | TRBJ2-4 | TRBV6-5 | CASSYSTSRGGRAKNIQYF | TGTGCCAGCAGTTACTCAACCTCGCGGGGGGGGAGAGCCAAAAACATTCAGTACTTC
few | . | TRBJ2-2 | TRBV25-1 | CASSGFWELFF | TGTGCCAGCAGTGGATTTTGGGAGCTGTTTTTT
few | TRBD1 | TRBJ1-3 | TRBV7-9 | CASSLGQDDIGNTIYF | TGTGCCAGCAGCTTGGGACAGGACGATATCGGAAACACCATATATTTT
few | TRBD1 | TRBJ2-7 | TRBV5-1 | CASSLSRAGTGEIYEQYF | TGCGCCAGCAGCTTGAGTCGCGCCGGGACAGGGGAAATCTACGAGCAGTACTTC
. | TRBD2 | TRBJ2-3 | TRBV20-1 | CSASPGGAADTQYF | TGCAGTGCTAGTCCCGGGGGGGCAGCAGATACGCAGTATTTT
few | . | TRBJ2-2 | TRBV12-3/TRBV12-4 | CASSLLQPNTGELFF | TGTGCCAGCAGTTTGTTACAGCCGAACACCGGGGAGCTGTTTTTT
. | . | TRBJ2-3 | TRBV9 | CASSARSRGGTRTDTQYF | TGTGCCAGCAGCGCCCGTTCTCGGGGCGGGACTCGCACAGATACGCAGTATTTT
. | TRBD1 | TRBJ2-3 | TRBV10-3 | CAISRTGSYTDTQYF | TGTGCCATCAGTCGGACAGGGTCCTACACAGATACGCAGTATTTT
few | . | TRBJ2-1 | TRBV5-1 | CASRSQGSYNEQFF | TGCGCCAGCAGATCCCAGGGCTCCTACAATGAGCAGTTCTTC
. | . | TRBJ2-2 | TRBV7-9 | CASSLDSGTGELFF | TGTGCCAGCAGCTTGGACAGCGGCACCGGGGAGCTGTTTTTT
. | . | TRBJ1-1 | TRBV7-9 | CASSFYEHGLQAFF | TGTGCCAGCAGCTTCTATGAACATGGGTTACAAGCTTTCTTT
. | . | TRBJ2-7 | TRBV29-1 | CSVGGRAYEQYF | TGCAGCGTTGGTGGCAGGGCCTACGAGCAGTACTTC
few | . | TRBJ2-1 | TRBV4-1 | CASSQDPRRNEQFF | TGCGCCAGCAGCCAAGACCCCAGGCGCAATGAGCAGTTCTTC
. | . | TRBJ2-7 | TRBV18 | CASSRDIYEQYF | TGTGCCAGCTCAAGGGACATTTACGAGCAGTACTTC
few | . | TRBJ1-4 | TRBV7-2 | CASSPDREKLFF | TGTGCCAGCAGCCCTGACAGGGAAAAACTGTTTTTT
. | . | TRBJ1-5 | TRBV24-1 | CATSDNRNQPQHF | TGTGCCACCAGTGATAATCGCAATCAGCCCCAGCATTTT
few | . | TRBJ1-3 | TRBV20-1 | CSAKKGALSGNTIYF | TGCAGTGCTAAGAAGGGAGCGCTCTCTGGAAACACCATATATTTT